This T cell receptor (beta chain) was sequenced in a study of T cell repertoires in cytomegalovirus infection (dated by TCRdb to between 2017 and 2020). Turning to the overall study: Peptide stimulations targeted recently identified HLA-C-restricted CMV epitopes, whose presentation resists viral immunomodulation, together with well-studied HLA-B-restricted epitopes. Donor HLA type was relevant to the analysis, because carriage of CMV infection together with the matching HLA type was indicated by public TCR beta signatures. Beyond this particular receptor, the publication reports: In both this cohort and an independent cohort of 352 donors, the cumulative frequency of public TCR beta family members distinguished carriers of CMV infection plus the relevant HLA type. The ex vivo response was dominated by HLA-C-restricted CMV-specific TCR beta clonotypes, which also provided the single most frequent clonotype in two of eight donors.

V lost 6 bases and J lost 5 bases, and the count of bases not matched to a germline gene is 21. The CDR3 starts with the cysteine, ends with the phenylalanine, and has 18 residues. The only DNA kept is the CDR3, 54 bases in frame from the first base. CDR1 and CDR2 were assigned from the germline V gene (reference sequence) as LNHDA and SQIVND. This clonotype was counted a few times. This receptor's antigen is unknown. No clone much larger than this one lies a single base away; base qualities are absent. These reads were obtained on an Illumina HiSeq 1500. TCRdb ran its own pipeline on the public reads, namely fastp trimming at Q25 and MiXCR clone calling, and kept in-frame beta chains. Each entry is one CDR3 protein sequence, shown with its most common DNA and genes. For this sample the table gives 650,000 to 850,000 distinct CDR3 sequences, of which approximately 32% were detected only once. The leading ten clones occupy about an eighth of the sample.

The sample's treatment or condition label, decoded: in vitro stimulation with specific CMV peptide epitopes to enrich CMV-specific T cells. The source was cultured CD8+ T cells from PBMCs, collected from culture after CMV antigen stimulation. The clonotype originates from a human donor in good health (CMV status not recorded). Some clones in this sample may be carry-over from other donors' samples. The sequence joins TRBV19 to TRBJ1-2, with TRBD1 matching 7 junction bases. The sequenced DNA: TGTGCCAGTAGGTCACAGAAGTACACCACCGACAGGGTGTATGGCTACACCTTC. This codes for CASRSQKYTTDRVYGYTF.